The T cell receptor beta chain described here comes from a study of post-analysis software for immune sequencing data. Study results and limitations: A handful of TRBV segments occurring more often in patients than controls included TRBV5-6, TRBV5-1 and TRBV20-1.

V shed 1 base and J 8 bases; nucleotides not matched to a gene: 3. The germline V gene has CDR1 LGHNA and CDR2 YNFKEQ. The CDR3 is made up of 13 amino acids. Included in the TCR beta cDNA libraries were unique molecular identifiers. Input populations of roughly 0.9 to 10 million T cells gave rise to roughly 0.5 million cDNA molecules. One entry per CDR3 protein, called by TCRdb with MiXCR from the PCR reads. The data show a few hundred thousand distinct CDR3 sequences, with about a third seen just once and roughly 12% held by the top ten. This clonotype came up a few times. The antigen remains undetermined.

The receptor was derived from a girl aged 5-17 years with multiple sclerosis. The genes are TRBV4-2 and TRBJ1-1, with TRBD1 matching over 8 bases. Sequencing was done on a sample of blood. In nucleotides, the CDR3 is TGTGCCAGCAGCCAAGCCCGGACAGGGGAAGCTTTCTTT. As protein: CASSQARTGEAFF.